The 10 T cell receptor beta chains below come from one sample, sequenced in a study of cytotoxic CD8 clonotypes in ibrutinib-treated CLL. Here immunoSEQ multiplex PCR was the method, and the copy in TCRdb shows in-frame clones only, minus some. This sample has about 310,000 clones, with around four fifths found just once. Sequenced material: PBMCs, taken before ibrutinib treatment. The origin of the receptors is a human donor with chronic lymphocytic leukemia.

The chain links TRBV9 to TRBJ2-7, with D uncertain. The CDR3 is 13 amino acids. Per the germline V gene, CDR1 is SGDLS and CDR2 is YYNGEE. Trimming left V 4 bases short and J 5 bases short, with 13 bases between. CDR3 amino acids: CASSPPRVHEQYF. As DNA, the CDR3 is TGTGCCAGCAGCCCCCCCCGAGTACACGAGCAGTACTTC.

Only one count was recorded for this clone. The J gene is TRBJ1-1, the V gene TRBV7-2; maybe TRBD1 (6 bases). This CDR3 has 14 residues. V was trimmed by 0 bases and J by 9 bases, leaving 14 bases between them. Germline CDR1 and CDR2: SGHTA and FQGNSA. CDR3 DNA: TGTGCCAGCAGCTTAGCGCGAGTGGGGGACAAAGCTTTCTTT. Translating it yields CASSLARVGDKAFF.

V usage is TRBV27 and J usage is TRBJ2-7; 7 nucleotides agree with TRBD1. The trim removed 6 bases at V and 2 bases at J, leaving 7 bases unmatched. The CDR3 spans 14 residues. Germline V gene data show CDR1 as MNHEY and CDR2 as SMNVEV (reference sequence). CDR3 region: CASSPDRETYEQYF. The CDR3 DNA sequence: TGTGCCAGCAGCCCCGACAGGGAGACCTACGAGCAGTACTTC.

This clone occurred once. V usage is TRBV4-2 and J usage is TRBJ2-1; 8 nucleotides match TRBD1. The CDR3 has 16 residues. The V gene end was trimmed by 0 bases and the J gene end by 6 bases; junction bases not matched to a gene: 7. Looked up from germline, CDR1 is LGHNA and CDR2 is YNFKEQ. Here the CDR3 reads CASSQDRQGTGNEQFF. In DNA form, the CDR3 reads TGTGCCAGCAGCCAAGACCGACAGGGGACGGGCAATGAGCAGTTCTTC.

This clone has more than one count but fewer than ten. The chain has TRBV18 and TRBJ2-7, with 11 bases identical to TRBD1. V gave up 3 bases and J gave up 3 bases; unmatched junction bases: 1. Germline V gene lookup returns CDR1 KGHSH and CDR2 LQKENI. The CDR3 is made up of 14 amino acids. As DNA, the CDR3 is TGTGCCAGCTCACCCGGGACAGGGGGCTACGAGCAGTACTTC. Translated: CASSPGTGGYEQYF.

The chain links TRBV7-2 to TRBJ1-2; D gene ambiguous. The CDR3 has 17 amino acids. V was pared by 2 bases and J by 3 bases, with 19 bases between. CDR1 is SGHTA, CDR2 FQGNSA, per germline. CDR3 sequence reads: CASSLYPLGGRDYGYTF. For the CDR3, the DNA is TGTGCCAGCAGCTTATACCCCCTAGGAGGCCGCGACTATGGCTACACCTTC.

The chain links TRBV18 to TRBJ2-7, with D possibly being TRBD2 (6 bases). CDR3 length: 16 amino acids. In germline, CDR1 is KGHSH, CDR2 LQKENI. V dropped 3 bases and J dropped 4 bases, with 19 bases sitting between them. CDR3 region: CASSPTSAGLSYEQYF. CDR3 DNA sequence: TGTGCCAGCTCACCCACCTCGGCGGGGCTATCATACGAGCAGTACTTC. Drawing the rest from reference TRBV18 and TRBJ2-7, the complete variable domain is NAGVMQNPRHLVRRRGQEARLRCSPMKGHSHVYWYRQLPEEGLKFMVYLQKENIIDESGMPKERFSAEFPKEGPSILRIQQVVRGDSAAYFCASSPTSAGLSYEQYFGPGTRLTVT.

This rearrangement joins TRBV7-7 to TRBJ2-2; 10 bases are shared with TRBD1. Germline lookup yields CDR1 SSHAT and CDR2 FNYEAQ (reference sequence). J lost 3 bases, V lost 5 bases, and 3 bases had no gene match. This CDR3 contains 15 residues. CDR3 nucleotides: TGTGCCAGCAGCCAGGACAGGGGGGACACCGGGGAGCTGTTTTTT. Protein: CASSQDRGDTGELFF.

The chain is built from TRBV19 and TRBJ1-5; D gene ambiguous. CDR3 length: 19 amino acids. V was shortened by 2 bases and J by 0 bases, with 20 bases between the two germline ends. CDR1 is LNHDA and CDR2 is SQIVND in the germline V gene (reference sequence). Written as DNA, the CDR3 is TGTGCCAGTAGTATATTGGATTGGAGACGGGAGTCTAGCAATCAGCCCCAGCATTTT. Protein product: CASSILDWRRESSNQPQHF. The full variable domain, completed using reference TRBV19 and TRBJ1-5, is DGGITQSPKYLFRKEGQNVTLSCEQNLNHDAMYWYRQDPGQGLRLIYYSQIVNDFQKGDIAEGYSVSREKKESFPLTVTSAQKNPTAFYLCASSILDWRRESSNQPQHFGDGTRLSIL.

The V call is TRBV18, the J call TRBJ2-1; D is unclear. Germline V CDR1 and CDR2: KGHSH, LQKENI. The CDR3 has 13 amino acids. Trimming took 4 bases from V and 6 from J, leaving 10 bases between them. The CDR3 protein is CASSLLLANEQFF. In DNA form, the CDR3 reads TGTGCCAGCTCACTACTCCTTGCCAATGAGCAGTTCTTC.